In this sample, the clone carrying this T cell receptor (beta chain) turned up a few times. No antigen is known for it. Germline V gene data show CDR1 as SGHTA and CDR2 as FQGNSA. This CDR3 comprises 15 residues. Trimming at V came to 7 bases and at J to 7 bases, leaving 13 bases not matched to a gene. The sample comes from a study of CD8 T cells in ankylosing spondylitis. Study-wide results and limits: Clones tied to disease were said to be significantly enriched in matched ankylosing spondylitis synovial fluid. Apparently characteristic of ankylosing spondylitis blood was a TCR beta motif (about 8 highly homologous variants).

Generation of TCR beta libraries employed quantitative 5'-RACE incorporating molecular barcodes. One entry per CDR3 protein results from TCRdb running MiXCR on the 5' RACE reads. The sample shows 750,000 to 850,000 distinct CDR3 sequences, 10% to 15% of them seen only once. V gene TRBV7-2 combines with J gene TRBJ2-1; 7 bases map to TRBD1. Source material: blood, either unsorted or a sorted T cell fraction (not recorded which). The receptor was derived from a male donor with ankylosing spondylitis. This CDR3 reads CASTSLGQVFNEQFF. The CDR3 DNA follows: TGTGCCAGCACCTCCCTTGGACAGGTCTTTAATGAGCAGTTCTTC.